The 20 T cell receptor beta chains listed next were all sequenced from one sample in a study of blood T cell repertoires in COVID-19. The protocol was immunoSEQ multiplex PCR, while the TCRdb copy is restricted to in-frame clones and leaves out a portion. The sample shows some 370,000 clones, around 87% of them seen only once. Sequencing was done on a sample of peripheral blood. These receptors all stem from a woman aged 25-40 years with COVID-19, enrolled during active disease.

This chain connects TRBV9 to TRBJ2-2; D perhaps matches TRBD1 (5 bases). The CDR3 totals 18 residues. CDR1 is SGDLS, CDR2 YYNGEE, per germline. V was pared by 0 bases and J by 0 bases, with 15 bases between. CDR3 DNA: TGTGCCAGCAGCGTAGTGGACACTGATTACGCGAACACCGGGGAGCTGTTTTTT. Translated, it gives CASSVVDTDYANTGELFF.

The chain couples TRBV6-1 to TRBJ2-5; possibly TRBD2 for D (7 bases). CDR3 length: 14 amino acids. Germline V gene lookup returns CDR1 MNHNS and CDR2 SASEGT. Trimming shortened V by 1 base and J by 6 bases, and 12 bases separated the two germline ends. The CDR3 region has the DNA TGTGCCAGCAGTGAAGGGCCGGGGGGCAAGACCCAGTACTTC. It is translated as CASSEGPGGKTQYF.

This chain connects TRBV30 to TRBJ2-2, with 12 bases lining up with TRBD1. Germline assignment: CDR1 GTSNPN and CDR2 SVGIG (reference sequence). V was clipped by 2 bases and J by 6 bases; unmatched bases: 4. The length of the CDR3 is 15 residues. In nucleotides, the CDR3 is TGTGCCTGGAGTCCGGGACAGGGGGCTCCCGGGGAGCTGTTTTTT. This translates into CAWSPGQGAPGELFF.

For the CDR3, the DNA is TGTGCCAGCTCACTACTCCCTACCGCTGGGGAGCTGTTTTTT. It translates to CASSLLPTAGELFF. The chain carries TRBV18 and TRBJ2-2; the D is unclear. This CDR3 spans 14 amino acids. The V gene's germline CDR1 is KGHSH and CDR2 LQKENI. V lost 4 bases and J lost 8, with 14 bases in between.

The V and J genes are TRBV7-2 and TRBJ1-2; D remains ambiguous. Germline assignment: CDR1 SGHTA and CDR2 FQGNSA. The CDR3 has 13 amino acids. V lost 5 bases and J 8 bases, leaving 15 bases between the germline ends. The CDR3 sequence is CASSPDPAMGYTF. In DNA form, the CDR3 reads TGTGCCAGCAGCCCCGATCCTGCTATGGGCTACACCTTC. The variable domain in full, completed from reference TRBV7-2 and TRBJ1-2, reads GAGVSQSPSNKVTEKGKDVELRCDPISGHTALYWYRQSLGQGLEFLIYFQGNSAPDKSGLPSDRFSAERTGGSVSTLTIQRTQQEDSAVYLCASSPDPAMGYTFGSGTRLTVV.

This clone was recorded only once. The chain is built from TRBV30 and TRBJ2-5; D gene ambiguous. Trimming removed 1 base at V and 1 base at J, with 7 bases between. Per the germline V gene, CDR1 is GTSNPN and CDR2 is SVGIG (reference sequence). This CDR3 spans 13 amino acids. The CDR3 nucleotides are TGTGCCTGGAGTGGCGTATCCCAAGAGACCCAGTACTTC. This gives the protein CAWSGVSQETQYF.

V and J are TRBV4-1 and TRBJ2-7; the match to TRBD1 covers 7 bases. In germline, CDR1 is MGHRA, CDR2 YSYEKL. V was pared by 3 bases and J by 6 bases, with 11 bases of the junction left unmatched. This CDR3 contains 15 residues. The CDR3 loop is CASSQRQGRGFEQYF. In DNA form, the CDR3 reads TGCGCCAGCAGCCAGCGACAGGGAAGGGGGTTCGAGCAGTACTTC.

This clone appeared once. The CDR3 sequence is CASSTNKKSYNSPLHF. The CDR3 DNA follows: TGTGCCAGTAGTACGAACAAGAAATCCTATAATTCACCCCTCCACTTT. The chain carries TRBV19 and TRBJ1-6; D is uncertain. V lost 4 bases and J 1 base, leaving 11 bases between the germline ends. The CDR3 is 16 amino acids. In germline, CDR1 is LNHDA, CDR2 SQIVND (reference sequence).

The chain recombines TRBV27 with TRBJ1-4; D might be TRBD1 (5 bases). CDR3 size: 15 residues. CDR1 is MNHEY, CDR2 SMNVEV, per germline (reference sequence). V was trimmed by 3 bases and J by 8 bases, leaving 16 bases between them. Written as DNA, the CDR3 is TGTGCCAGCAGTTTCACGCGGGGGTCAGAAGAAAAACTGTTTTTT. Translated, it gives CASSFTRGSEEKLFF. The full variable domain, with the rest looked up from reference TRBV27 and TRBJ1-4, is EAQVTQNPRYLITVTGKKLTVTCSQNMNHEYMSWYRQDPGLGLRQIYYSMNVEVTDKGDVPEGYKVSRKEKRNFPLILESPSPNQTSLYFCASSFTRGSEEKLFFGSGTQLSVL.

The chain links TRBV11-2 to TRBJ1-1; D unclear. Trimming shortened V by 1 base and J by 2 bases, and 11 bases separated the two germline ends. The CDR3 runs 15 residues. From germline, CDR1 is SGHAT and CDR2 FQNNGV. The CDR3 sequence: CASSLGPGVNTEAFF. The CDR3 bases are TGTGCCAGCAGCTTAGGTCCCGGAGTTAACACTGAAGCTTTCTTT.

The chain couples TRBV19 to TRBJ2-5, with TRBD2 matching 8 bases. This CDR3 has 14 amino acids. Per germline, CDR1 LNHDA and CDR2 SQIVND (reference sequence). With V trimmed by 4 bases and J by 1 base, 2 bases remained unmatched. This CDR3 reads CASSRLAGQETQYF. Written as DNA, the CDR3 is TGTGCCAGTAGTAGGCTAGCGGGCCAAGAGACCCAGTACTTC.

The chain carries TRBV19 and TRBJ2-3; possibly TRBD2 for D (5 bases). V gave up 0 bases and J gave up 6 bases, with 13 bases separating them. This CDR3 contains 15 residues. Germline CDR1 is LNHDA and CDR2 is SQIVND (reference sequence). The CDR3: CASSIDRTRYDTQYF. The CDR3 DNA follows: TGTGCCAGTAGTATAGATCGGACTCGCTACGATACGCAGTATTTT.

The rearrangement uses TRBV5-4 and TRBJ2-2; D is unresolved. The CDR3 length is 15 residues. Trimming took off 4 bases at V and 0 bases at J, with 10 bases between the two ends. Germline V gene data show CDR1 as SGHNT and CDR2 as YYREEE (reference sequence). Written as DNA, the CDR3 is TGTGCCAGCAGCCGACGAGGTGCGAACACCGGGGAGCTGTTTTTT. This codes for CASSRRGANTGELFF.

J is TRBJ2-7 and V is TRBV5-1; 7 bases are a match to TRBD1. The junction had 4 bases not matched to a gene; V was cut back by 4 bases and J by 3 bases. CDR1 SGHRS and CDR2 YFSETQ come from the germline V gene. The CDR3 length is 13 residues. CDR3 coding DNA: TGCGCCAGCAGCAGGGACAGTCTCTACGAGCAGTACTTC. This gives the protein CASSRDSLYEQYF.

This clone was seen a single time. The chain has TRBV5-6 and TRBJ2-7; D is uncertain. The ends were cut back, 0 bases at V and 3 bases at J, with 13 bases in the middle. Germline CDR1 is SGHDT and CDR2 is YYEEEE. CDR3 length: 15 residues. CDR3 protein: CASSLETHRYYEQYF. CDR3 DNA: TGTGCCAGCAGCTTGGAAACTCACAGATACTACGAGCAGTACTTC.

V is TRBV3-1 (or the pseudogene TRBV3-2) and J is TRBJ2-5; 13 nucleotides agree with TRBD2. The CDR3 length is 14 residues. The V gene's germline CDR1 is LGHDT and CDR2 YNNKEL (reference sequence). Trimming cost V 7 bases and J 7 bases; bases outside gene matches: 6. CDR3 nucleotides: TGTGCCAGCAAACGAACTAGCGGGAGGGGGACCCAGTACTTC. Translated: CASKRTSGRGTQYF.

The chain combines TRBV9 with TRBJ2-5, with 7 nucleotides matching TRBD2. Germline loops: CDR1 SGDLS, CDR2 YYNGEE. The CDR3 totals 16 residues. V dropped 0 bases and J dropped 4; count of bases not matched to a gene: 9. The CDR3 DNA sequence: TGTGCCAGCAGCGTAGAAAGGACTAGTGGGGCAGAGACCCAGTACTTC. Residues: CASSVERTSGAETQYF.

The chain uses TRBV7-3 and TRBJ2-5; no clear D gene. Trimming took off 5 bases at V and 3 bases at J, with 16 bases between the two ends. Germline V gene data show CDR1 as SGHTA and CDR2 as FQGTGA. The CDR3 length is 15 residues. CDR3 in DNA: TGTGCCAGCAGCCCAATCCCGCCGCGAGAAGAGACCCAGTACTTC. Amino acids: CASSPIPPREETQYF.

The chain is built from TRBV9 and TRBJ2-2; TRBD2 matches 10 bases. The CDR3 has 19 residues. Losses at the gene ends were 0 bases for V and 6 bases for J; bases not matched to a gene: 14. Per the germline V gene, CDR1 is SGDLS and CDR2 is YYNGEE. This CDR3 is CASSVGPRAGGPVAGELFF. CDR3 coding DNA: TGTGCCAGCAGCGTAGGGCCGAGAGCGGGAGGGCCGGTAGCCGGGGAGCTGTTTTTT. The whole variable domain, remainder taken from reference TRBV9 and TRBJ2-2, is DSGVTQTPKHLITATGQRVTLRCSPRSGDLSVYWYQQSLDQGLQFLIQYYNGEERAKGNILERFSAQQFPDLHSELNLSSLELGDSALYFCASSVGPRAGGPVAGELFFGEGSRLTVL.

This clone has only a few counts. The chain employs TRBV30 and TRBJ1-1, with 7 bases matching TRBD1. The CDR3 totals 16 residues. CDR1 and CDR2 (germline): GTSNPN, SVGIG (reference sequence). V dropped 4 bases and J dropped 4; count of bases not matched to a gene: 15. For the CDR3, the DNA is TGTGCCTGGACCGCCGCGGGTAGGGGGCTATCCACTGAAGCTTTCTTT. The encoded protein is CAWTAAGRGLSTEAFF.